This T cell receptor (beta chain) was recovered during a study of CD8+ T cells in alopecia areata. Comment on this clone: Its antigen is not identified.

Study-wide results and limits: Normal scalp showed lower clonality than lesional scalp, especially alopecia totalis/universalis.

Extracted from the samples, RNA was reverse transcribed into cDNA to serve as the sequencing template. The method was immunoSEQ multiplex PCR; TCRdb's version includes in-frame clones alone and lacks a portion of them. The table has some 130,000 clones, approximately 48% seen once. V was cut by 7 bases and J by 3 bases, with 10 bases left in between. The CDR3 has 12 residues. Germline V CDR1 and CDR2: SNHLY, FYNNEI. This material consisted of CD8+ T cells sorted from blood, taken at week 0. This sequence originates from a human donor with alopecia areata. This sequence joins TRBV2 and TRBJ2-7; D perhaps matches TRBD1 (6 bases). DNA of the CDR3: TGTGCCAGCATCCAGGGGATCTACGAGCAGTACTTC. Its translation: CASIQGIYEQYF.